This T cell receptor (beta chain) is drawn from a study of blood T cell repertoires in COVID-19. At the level of the study: The origin of the acute and convalescent COVID-19 samples was the United States, Italy and Spain. PBMCs, B-cell-depleted T cells, or T cells provided the cDNA or gDNA that made up the material.

Per the study methods: Amplifying reference gene primers gave estimates of nucleated cell counts. Produced via immunoSEQ multiplex PCR; TCRdb's table is partial and in-frame only. V and J calls and clone size are copied from that table; D and trimming were computed from the DNA. The sample has some 150,000 clones, approximately 90% seen once. The TCR comes from a woman in her thirties or forties with acute or convalescent COVID-19. Specimen: peripheral blood.

CDR3 amino acids: CASSLTTQGAYEQYF. In DNA, the CDR3 is TGCGCCAGCAGCTTGACGACACAGGGGGCTTACGAGCAGTACTTC. The rearrangement uses TRBV5-1 and TRBJ2-7; 9 bases agree with TRBD1. After removal of 1 base from V and 4 bases from J, the junction contained 6 bases not matched to a gene. The CDR3 spans 15 residues. Germline lookup yields CDR1 SGHRS and CDR2 YFSETQ.